The 19 T cell receptor beta chains below all came from one sample that was sequenced in a study of blood T cell repertoires in COVID-19. TCRdb's table, derived via immunoSEQ multiplex PCR, lists solely in-frame clones and lacks some. The sample records 40,000 to 55,000 clones, about 88% being singletons. The sample taken for sequencing was peripheral blood. The origin of the receptors is a man aged 45 to 65 with active COVID-19.

The genes are TRBV24-1 and TRBJ2-5; no clear D gene. The CDR3 sequence is 12 residues long. The germline V and J ends were trimmed by 5 bases and 7 bases, with 10 bases remaining between them. CDR1 and CDR2 (germline): KGHDR, SFDVKD. Here the CDR3 DNA reads TGTGCCACCAGTGTACACTCGGGGACCCAGTACTTC. Translated: CATSVHSGTQYF.

The chain couples TRBV9 to TRBJ2-5; D perhaps matches TRBD1 (5 bases). V lost 0 bases, J lost 5 bases, and 14 bases lay in between. This CDR3 contains 15 residues. The germline V gene encodes CDR1 SGDLS and CDR2 YYNGEE. CDR3 protein: CASSVGGHHRETQYF. The CDR3, as DNA: TGTGCCAGCAGCGTAGGGGGCCACCACCGCGAGACCCAGTACTTC.

CDR3 sequence (DNA): TGTGCCAGCAGTGGACTAGCGGAGCTCACAGATACGCAGTATTTT. Translating it yields CASSGLAELTDTQYF. The chain links TRBV25-1 to TRBJ2-3; 9 positions agree with TRBD2. Per the germline V gene, CDR1 is MGHDK and CDR2 is SYGVNS. CDR3 length equals 15 residues. Trimming at V came to 4 bases and at J to 2 bases, leaving 4 bases not matched to a gene.

The V gene is TRBV5-1, the J gene TRBJ1-3, with 8 bases matching TRBD1. Germline assignment: CDR1 SGHRS and CDR2 YFSETQ. This CDR3 is built from 17 residues. The V segment lost 0 bases and the J segment 3 bases; nucleotides outside the gene matches: 8. CDR3 sequence reads: CASSLVSQGARGNTIYF. DNA for the CDR3: TGCGCCAGCAGCTTGGTATCCCAGGGGGCGCGTGGAAACACCATATATTTT.

In DNA, the CDR3 is TGCAGCGTCGTCCCGGGACAGGGAGAGGGAGAGACCCAGTACTTC. Translation gives CSVVPGQGEGETQYF. J is TRBJ2-5 and V is TRBV29-1, with TRBD1 matching 9 bases. This CDR3 has 15 amino acids. Germline CDR1 reads SQVTM; CDR2 reads ANQGSEA. The V gene end was trimmed by 6 bases and the J gene end by 4 bases; junction bases not matched to a gene: 12.

A few counts support this clone. The V gene is TRBV30, the J gene TRBJ1-5; TRBD1 is a possible D gene (6 bases). V was pared by 6 bases and J by 6 bases, with 12 bases between. Germline CDR1 is GTSNPN and CDR2 is SVGIG (reference sequence). CDR3 size: 12 residues. The CDR3 DNA is TGTGCCTGCGGGACACGATCTCAGCCCCAGCATTTT. Translated, it gives CACGTRSQPQHF.

This clone was counted a single time. The chain combines TRBV19 with TRBJ2-7; 7 positions match TRBD1. The germline V gene encodes CDR1 LNHDA and CDR2 SQIVND (reference sequence). Trimming at V came to 5 bases and at J to 5 bases, leaving 18 bases not matched to a gene. This CDR3 spans 17 amino acids. CDR3 in DNA: TGTGCCAGTAGTCCCCGAACAGGGGCGAGGGTAGCCCACGAGCAGTACTTC. Its protein is CASSPRTGARVAHEQYF.

The CDR3 coding sequence is TGTGCCAGTAGTCCTGGACAAGATTCACCCCTCCACTTT. Encoded protein: CASSPGQDSPLHF. This sequence joins TRBV19 and TRBJ1-6, with D maybe TRBD1 (5 bases). CDR3 length: 13 amino acids. V shed 5 bases and J shed 8 bases, with 10 bases lying between them. Germline V gene data show CDR1 as LNHDA and CDR2 as SQIVND (reference sequence).

The chain recombines TRBV11-1 with TRBJ2-5, with 11 bases fitting TRBD2. V shed 0 bases, J shed 3 bases, and the junction held 3 bases outside the gene matches. Germline lookup yields CDR1 SGHAT and CDR2 FQDESV (reference sequence). The CDR3 is 16 residues long. CDR3 amino acids: CASSLALAGGKETQYF. Here the CDR3 DNA reads TGTGCCAGCAGCTTAGCTCTAGCGGGAGGAAAAGAGACCCAGTACTTC.

The V and J genes are TRBV2 and TRBJ1-2, with a weak D call TRBD1 (5 bases). CDR3 length: 14 residues. Germline CDR1 SNHLY, CDR2 FYNNEI. Trimming took 7 bases from V and 5 from J, leaving 17 bases between them. CDR3 sequence reads: CASTLGVGGYGYTF. CDR3 DNA: TGTGCCAGCACTCTAGGGGTGGGTGGTTATGGCTACACCTTC.

V and J are TRBV4-1 and TRBJ2-7; TRBD1 matches at 8 bases. The CDR3 extends over 16 amino acids. In germline, CDR1 is MGHRA, CDR2 YSYEKL. V was clipped by 0 bases and J by 6 bases; unmatched bases: 10. CDR3 in DNA: TGCGCCAGCAGCCAAGACCAAGCTACAGGGGGGTTCGAGCAGTACTTC. Translated: CASSQDQATGGFEQYF.

The chain joins TRBV5-1 to TRBJ2-2; 8 bases align to TRBD2. Germline V gives CDR1 SGHRS, CDR2 YFSETQ. J lost 6 bases, V lost 5 bases, and 6 bases had no gene match. CDR3 size: 14 residues. The CDR3 protein is CASRPGLGPGELFF. CDR3 nucleotide sequence: TGCGCCAGCAGACCGGGACTAGGTCCCGGGGAGCTGTTTTTT.

The chain links TRBV6-5 to TRBJ2-3, with TRBD1 as a possible D gene (5 bases). The CDR3 is 15 residues long. V was clipped by 2 bases and J by 4 bases, with 13 bases between them. In germline, CDR1 is MNHEY, CDR2 SVGAGI. The CDR3 nucleotides are TGTGCCAGCAGTTACGCCAGGGAAGACTCAGATACGCAGTATTTT. This encodes CASSYAREDSDTQYF.

The rearrangement links TRBV18 to TRBJ1-5; 8 bases agree with TRBD1. Germline V gene sequence: CDR1 KGHSH, CDR2 LQKENI. After removal of 0 bases from V and 2 bases from J, the junction contained 3 bases not matched to a gene. There are 16 residues in the CDR3. The CDR3 spells CASSPPGTGRNQPQHF. CDR3 bases: TGTGCCAGCTCACCACCGGGGACAGGACGCAATCAGCCCCAGCATTTT.

The gene calls are TRBV5-1 and TRBJ2-7; tentatively, D is TRBD1 (6 bases). This CDR3 spans 14 amino acids. Looked up from germline, CDR1 is SGHRS and CDR2 is YFSETQ. V was trimmed by 2 bases and J by 1 base, leaving 10 bases between them. DNA of the CDR3: TGCGCCAGCAGCTTTCTCGACAGGTCCTACGAGCAGTACTTC. Translating it yields CASSFLDRSYEQYF.

The chain couples TRBV6-5 to TRBJ1-5, with 7 bases matching TRBD1. Trimming cost V 5 bases and J 5 bases; bases outside gene matches: 6. Germline-derived CDR1 and CDR2 are MNHEY and SVGAGI. This CDR3 contains 14 residues. CDR3 nucleotide sequence: TGTGCCAGCAGTCCCCTCAGGGGGGATCAGCCCCAGCATTTT. Its protein product is CASSPLRGDQPQHF.

About this clone itself: At one end the junction does not follow the germline gene, possibly because of a read error. The genes are TRBV7-2 and TRBJ1-6; tentative D call: TRBD1 (5 bases). This CDR3 spans 17 amino acids. Germline loops: CDR1 SGHTA, CDR2 FQGNSA. CDR3 in DNA: TGTGCCAGCAGCCCGGCCAGGGCCCTCTCCAATAATTCACCCCTCCACTTT. This sequence encodes CASSPARALSNNSPLHF. Based on the CDR3 plus reference TRBV7-2 and TRBJ1-6, the full variable domain is GAGVSQSPSNKVTEKGKDVELRCDPISGHTALYWYRQSLGQGLEFLIYFQGNSAPDKSGLPSDRFSAERTGGSVSTLTIQRTQQEDSAVYLCASSPARALSNNSPLHFGNGTRLTVT.

The chain has TRBV7-2 and TRBJ2-3, with 7 bases that match TRBD2. The J segment lost 2 bases and the V segment lost 1 base, leaving 9 bases of the junction unmatched. The CDR3 totals 17 residues. CDR1 SGHTA and CDR2 FQGNSA come from the germline V gene. The CDR3 DNA is TGTGCCAGCAGCTTAGGGGGGGGTATTACGGCCACAGATACGCAGTATTTT. Protein product: CASSLGGGITATDTQYF.

The CDR3 sequence is CASSQNLGHQNTEAFF. The CDR3 DNA sequence: TGCGCCAGCAGCCAAAACCTGGGACACCAAAACACTGAAGCTTTCTTT. The chain links TRBV4-1 to TRBJ1-1; the D gene is possibly TRBD1 (6 bases). V lost 2 bases and J 2 bases, leaving 15 bases between the germline ends. In germline, CDR1 is MGHRA, CDR2 YSYEKL. The CDR3 has 16 residues.